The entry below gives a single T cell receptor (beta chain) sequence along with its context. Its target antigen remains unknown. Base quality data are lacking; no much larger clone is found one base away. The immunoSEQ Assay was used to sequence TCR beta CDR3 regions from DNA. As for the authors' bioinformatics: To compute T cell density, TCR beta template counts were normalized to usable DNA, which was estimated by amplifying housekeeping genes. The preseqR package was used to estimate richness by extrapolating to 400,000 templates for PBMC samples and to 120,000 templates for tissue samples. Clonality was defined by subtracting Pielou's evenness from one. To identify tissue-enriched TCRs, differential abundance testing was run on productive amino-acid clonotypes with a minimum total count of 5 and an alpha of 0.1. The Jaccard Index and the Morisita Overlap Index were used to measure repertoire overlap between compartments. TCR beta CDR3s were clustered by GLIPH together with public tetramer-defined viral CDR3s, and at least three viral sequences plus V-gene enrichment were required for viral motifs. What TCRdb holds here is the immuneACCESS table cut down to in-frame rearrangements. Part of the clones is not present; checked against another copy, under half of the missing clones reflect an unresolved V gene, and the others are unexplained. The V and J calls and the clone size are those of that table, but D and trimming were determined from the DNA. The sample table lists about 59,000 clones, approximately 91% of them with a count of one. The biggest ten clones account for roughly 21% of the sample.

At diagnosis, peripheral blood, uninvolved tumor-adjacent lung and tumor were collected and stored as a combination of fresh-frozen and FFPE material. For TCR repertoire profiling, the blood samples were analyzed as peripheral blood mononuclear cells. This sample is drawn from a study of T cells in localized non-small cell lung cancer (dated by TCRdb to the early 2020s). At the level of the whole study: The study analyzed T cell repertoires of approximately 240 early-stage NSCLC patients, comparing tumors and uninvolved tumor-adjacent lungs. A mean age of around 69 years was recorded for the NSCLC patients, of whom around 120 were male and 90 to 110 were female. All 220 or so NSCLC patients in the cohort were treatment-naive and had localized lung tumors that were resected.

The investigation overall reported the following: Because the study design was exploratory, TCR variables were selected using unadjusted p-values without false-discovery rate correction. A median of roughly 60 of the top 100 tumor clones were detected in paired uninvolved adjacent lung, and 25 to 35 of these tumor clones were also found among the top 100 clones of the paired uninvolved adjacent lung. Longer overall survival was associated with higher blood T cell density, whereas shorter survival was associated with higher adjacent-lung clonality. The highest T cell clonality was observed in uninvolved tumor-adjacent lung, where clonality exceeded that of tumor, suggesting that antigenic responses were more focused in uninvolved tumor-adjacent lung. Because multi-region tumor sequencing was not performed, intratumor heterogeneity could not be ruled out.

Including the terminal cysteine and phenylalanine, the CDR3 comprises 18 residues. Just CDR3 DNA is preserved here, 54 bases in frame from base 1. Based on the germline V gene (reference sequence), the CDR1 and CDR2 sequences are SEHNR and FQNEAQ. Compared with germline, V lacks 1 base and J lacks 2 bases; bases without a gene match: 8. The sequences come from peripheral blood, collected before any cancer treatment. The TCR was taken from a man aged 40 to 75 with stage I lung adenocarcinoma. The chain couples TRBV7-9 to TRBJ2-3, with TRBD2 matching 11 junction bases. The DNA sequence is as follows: TGTGCCAGCAGCTTAGAGTCCGGGACTAGCGGATACACAGATACGCAGTATTTT. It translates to CASSLESGTSGYTDTQYF.